This TCR beta chain was recovered during a study of T-cell reconstitution after alpha-beta-depleted transplantation in children. The study, taken as a whole, reports: T-cell numbers and diversity one year post-transplant derived largely from freshly generated T cells. The study reportedly traced alpha-beta T cells about two months after transplant to several hundred expanded graft clones. At day 60, the high TCRbeta diversity found in some patients originated from recipient T cells and thymic progenitors that had survived.

V lost 1 base to trimming and J lost 7 bases; unmatched junction nucleotides: 7. The CDR3 contains 16 residues. Germline CDR1 and CDR2: SGHRS and YFSETQ. A word on this clonotype: What it binds is unknown.

The TCRbeta library incorporated unique molecular identifiers. One entry per CDR3 protein, called by TCRdb with MiXCR from the PCR reads. The sample holds approximately 500,000 distinct CDR3 sequences; more than 20% are singletons and the top ten take around 36%. V and J are TRBV5-1 and TRBJ2-2; 10 bases are shared with TRBD2. The source is a boy under two years old with Wiskott-Aldrich syndrome, due to receive a stem cell transplant. This specimen consisted of PBMCs, obtained before TCRalphabeta/CD19-depleted stem cell transplant. CDR3 residues: CASSLTSGTPGGELFF. Here the CDR3 DNA reads TGCGCCAGCAGCTTGACTAGCGGGACCCCTGGCGGGGAGCTGTTTTTT. Together with reference TRBV5-1 and TRBJ2-2, the CDR3 gives the full variable domain: KAGVTQTPRYLIKTRGQQVTLSCSPISGHRSVSWYQQTPGQGLQFLFEYFSETQRNKGNFPGRFSGRQFSNSRSEMNVSTLELGDSALYLCASSLTSGTPGGELFFGEGSRLTVL.